The 30 T cell receptor beta chains in this list originate from one sample, sequenced in a study of T cell responses to AZD1222 COVID-19 vaccine. Using immunoSEQ multiplex PCR, the repertoire was profiled, and TCRdb retains in-frame clones only, with some absent. The sample includes 180,000 or so clones, about 89% seen only once; the top ten take roughly 1.7%. Sequencing used peripheral blood, obtained 28 days after the second AZD1222 dose. Every receptor here comes from an adult who received the AZD1222 COVID-19 vaccine.

This sequence joins TRBV4-1 and TRBJ2-5, with a possible D match to TRBD1 (5 bases). In germline, CDR1 is MGHRA, CDR2 YSYEKL. The CDR3 loop spans 17 amino acids. The V end lost 0 bases, the J end lost 4 bases, and 18 bases lay between the germline ends. CDR3 in amino acids: CASSQDLFRVSGETQYF. The CDR3 nucleotides read TGCGCCAGCAGCCAAGACCTCTTCAGGGTATCGGGAGAGACCCAGTACTTC.

The V and J genes are TRBV4-1 and TRBJ1-5; no clear D gene. Between the trimmed V and J ends, which lost 0 bases and 3 bases, there was a span of 18 bases. The CDR3 has 18 amino acids. The V gene's germline CDR1 is MGHRA and CDR2 YSYEKL. The DNA for the CDR3 is TGCGCCAGCAGCCAAGATATAGGTGGCAGGTTCCCCAATCAGCCCCAGCATTTT. Translating it yields CASSQDIGGRFPNQPQHF.

The chain uses TRBV6-2 or TRBV6-3 and TRBJ1-1, with a possible D match to TRBD1 (5 bases). Germline values: CDR1 MNHEY, CDR2 SVGEGT. The CDR3 totals 16 residues. V was shortened by 2 bases and J by 4 bases, with 17 bases between the two germline ends. The CDR3 nucleotides are TGTGCCAGCAGTTACGAGGGGTACCCGGGAAGCACTGAAGCTTTCTTT. Translated: CASSYEGYPGSTEAFF.

The V gene is TRBV2, the J gene TRBJ1-2; perhaps TRBD1 as D (5 bases). Germline V gives CDR1 SNHLY, CDR2 FYNNEI. The CDR3 is 14 residues long. V dropped 3 bases and J dropped 4 bases, with 12 bases sitting between them. DNA for the CDR3: TGTGCCAGCAGTGACTGGCAGGGAGGCTATGGCTACACCTTC. Translation gives CASSDWQGGYGYTF.

The chain carries TRBV5-1 and TRBJ2-7; D unresolved. The CDR3 contains 15 residues. The V gene lost 0 bases and the J gene lost 2 bases, with 12 bases spanning the gap. Looked up from germline, CDR1 is SGHRS and CDR2 is YFSETQ. The CDR3 sequence is CASSLGVASTYEQYF. As DNA, the CDR3 is TGCGCCAGCAGCTTGGGAGTGGCCAGCACCTACGAGCAGTACTTC.

The chain is built from TRBV7-9 and TRBJ1-3, with no clear D. The CDR3 covers 13 residues. Looked up from germline, CDR1 is SEHNR and CDR2 is FQNEAQ (reference sequence). Trimming took 1 base from V and 5 from J, leaving 6 bases between them. The CDR3 region has the DNA TGTGCCAGCAGCTTAGATTTCAGAAACACCATATATTTT. Translating it yields CASSLDFRNTIYF.

The J gene is TRBJ1-4, the V gene TRBV5-6; 8 nucleotides line up with TRBD1. V dropped 4 bases and J dropped 12; count of bases not matched to a gene: 5. The CDR3 length is 12 residues. Germline-derived CDR1 and CDR2 are SGHDT and YYEEEE. The CDR3 reads CASSIHRGELFF. The CDR3 DNA follows: TGTGCCAGCAGCATCCACAGGGGGGAACTGTTTTTT.

The CDR3, as DNA: TGTGCCAGCAGGGAAACAGGGGGAAGGCAGCCCCAGCATTTT. Translating gives CASRETGGRQPQHF. The rearrangement links TRBV6-6 to TRBJ1-5; TRBD1 matches at 8 bases. CDR1 and CDR2 (germline): MNHNY, SVGAGI (reference sequence). The CDR3 is made up of 14 amino acids. Unmatched junction bases numbered 8, after V lost 6 bases and J lost 7 bases.

V gene TRBV24-1 combines with J gene TRBJ2-3, with 8 bases lining up with TRBD1. Trimming removed 3 bases from V and 0 bases from J; junction bases left unmatched: 4. This CDR3 is built from 16 residues. Germline CDR1 KGHDR, CDR2 SFDVKD. CDR3 DNA sequence: TGTGCCACCAGTGATCCCGGACAGGGTAGCACAGATACGCAGTATTTT. Translated: CATSDPGQGSTDTQYF.

This chain links TRBV5-6 with TRBJ1-3, with D possibly matching TRBD1 (6 bases). Trimming removed 4 bases from V and 4 bases from J, with 12 bases in between. Per germline, CDR1 SGHDT and CDR2 YYEEEE. This CDR3 is 14 amino acids long. The CDR3 protein is CASSKWTAGNTIYF. The CDR3 DNA is TGTGCCAGCAGCAAATGGACAGCCGGAAACACCATATATTTT.

The chain employs TRBV6-6 and TRBJ2-7; D is perhaps TRBD1 or TRBD2 (5 bases each). CDR1 and CDR2 (germline): MNHNY, SVGAGI (reference sequence). Trimming shortened V by 0 bases and J by 5 bases, and 8 bases separated the two germline ends. The CDR3 loop spans 13 amino acids. The CDR3, as DNA: TGTGCCAGCAGTTACTCGAGAGGGGACGAGCAGTACTTC. Its protein product is CASSYSRGDEQYF.

V is TRBV28 and J is TRBJ2-2; 7 positions match TRBD2. Germline lookup yields CDR1 MDHEN and CDR2 SYDVKM. This CDR3 comprises 14 residues. After removal of 3 bases from V and 6 bases from J, the junction contained 4 bases not matched to a gene. The CDR3 sequence: CASSFMGGAGELFF. The CDR3 DNA reads TGTGCCAGCAGTTTTATGGGAGGGGCCGGGGAGCTGTTTTTT.

For the CDR3, the DNA is TGTGCCAGTAGTATGGGCAGTTTGAATTCACCCCTCCACTTT. Translated, it gives CASSMGSLNSPLHF. The gene calls are TRBV19 and TRBJ1-6; D not resolved. The CDR3 totals 14 residues. V was cut by 3 bases and J by 7 bases, with 10 bases left in between. Germline CDR1 and CDR2: LNHDA and SQIVND (reference sequence).

CDR3: CASNAPRVGGTEAFF. CDR3 nucleotides: TGTGCCAGCAACGCCCCCAGGGTAGGGGGGACTGAAGCTTTCTTT. This chain connects TRBV6-5 to TRBJ1-1; maybe TRBD1 (6 bases). The CDR3 totals 15 residues. V was cut by 7 bases and J by 5 bases, with 20 bases left in between. The germline CDR1 and CDR2 sequences are MNHEY and SVGAGI.

This chain joins TRBV3-1 (or the pseudogene TRBV3-2) and TRBJ2-7; 8 nucleotides match TRBD2. Germline CDR1 reads LGHDT; CDR2 reads YNNKEL (reference sequence). With V trimmed by 4 bases and J by 3 bases, 14 bases remained unmatched. The CDR3 is 17 amino acids. This chain's CDR3 is CASSPAPGQRGFYEQYF. The CDR3 DNA reads as TGTGCCAGCAGCCCAGCCCCTGGGCAGCGGGGGTTCTACGAGCAGTACTTC.

This clone was recorded a few times. The J gene is TRBJ1-2, the V gene TRBV29-1, with D unresolved. Germline CDR1 and CDR2: SQVTM and ANQGSEA. The CDR3 runs to 12 residues. Trimming cost V 3 bases and J 4 bases, with 9 bases left between them. CDR3 in DNA: TGCAGCGTTGACGCCTCAATCTATGGCTACACCTTC. Amino acid sequence: CSVDASIYGYTF.

This clone was seen a few times. This rearrangement joins TRBV27 to TRBJ2-7, with D possibly TRBD1 on 6 matching bases. CDR3 length: 15 residues. The V gene lost 8 bases and the J gene lost 4 bases, with 21 bases spanning the gap. CDR1 and CDR2 from the germline V gene are MNHEY and SMNVEV (reference sequence). CDR3 nucleotide sequence: TGTGCCAGCGGCTCAATTGAGGGGGAAGATTACGAGCAGTACTTC. It yields the protein CASGSIEGEDYEQYF.

This sequence joins TRBV5-1 and TRBJ2-6; D is perhaps TRBD1 or TRBD2 (5 bases each). There are 18 residues in the CDR3. Germline V gene sequence: CDR1 SGHRS, CDR2 YFSETQ. Trimming removed 3 bases from V and 0 bases from J, with 16 bases in between. The CDR3 here is CASSSTGTVGSGANVLTF. CDR3 DNA: TGCGCCAGCAGCTCAACCGGGACGGTAGGCTCTGGGGCCAACGTCCTGACTTTC.

With respect to this clone: The sample carries other DNA sequences with the same CDR3. The V and J genes are TRBV7-9 and TRBJ1-2; D possibly corresponds to TRBD1 (5 bases). Trimming took off 1 base at V and 5 bases at J, with 11 bases between the two ends. The CDR3 has 14 amino acids. Per germline, CDR1 SEHNR and CDR2 FQNEAQ (reference sequence). The CDR3 DNA follows: TGTGCCAGCAGCTTAGGCCAGGGCAGTTATGGCTACACCTTC. This encodes CASSLGQGSYGYTF.

V and J are TRBV7-9 and TRBJ2-1, with TRBD1 matching 10 bases. CDR1 SEHNR and CDR2 FQNEAQ come from the germline V gene (reference sequence). Unmatched junction bases numbered 1, after V lost 3 bases and J lost 2 bases. The CDR3 covers 15 residues. Here the CDR3 reads CASSFGQGAYNEQFF. The DNA of the CDR3 is TGTGCCAGCAGCTTCGGACAGGGGGCCTACAATGAGCAGTTCTTC.

This clone appeared once. The gene calls are TRBV6-2 or TRBV6-3 and TRBJ1-6; D not resolved. Trimming took off 0 bases at V and 7 bases at J, with 10 bases between the two ends. The CDR3 totals 15 residues. Germline values: CDR1 MNHEY, CDR2 SVGEGT. The CDR3 nucleotides are TGTGCCAGCAGTTACTCGTTTCCAAGGAATTCACCCCTCCACTTT. It yields the protein CASSYSFPRNSPLHF.

The chain combines TRBV24-1 with TRBJ1-2, with 8 bases lining up with TRBD1. There are 19 residues in the CDR3. CDR1 is KGHDR, CDR2 SFDVKD, per germline. With V trimmed by 4 bases and J by 0 bases, 15 bases remained unmatched. As DNA, the CDR3 is TGTGCCACCAGTGAGGAGGACAGGGCTAATCGGGGAGCTAACTATGGCTACACCTTC. This translates into CATSEEDRANRGANYGYTF.

The chain is built from TRBV6-6 and TRBJ2-7; D possibly corresponds to TRBD1 (6 bases). Germline V gene lookup returns CDR1 MNHNY and CDR2 SVGAGI (reference sequence). With 5 bases removed from V and 2 bases from J, the gap between germline ends came to 22 bases. The CDR3 consists of 17 residues. The CDR3 sequence is CASSPHPRQEPPYEQYF. CDR3 bases: TGTGCCAGCAGTCCCCACCCACGACAGGAACCCCCCTACGAGCAGTACTTC.

The genes are TRBV29-1 and TRBJ1-1, with D possibly being TRBD1 (5 bases). The CDR3 loop spans 12 amino acids. V lost 7 bases, J lost 5 bases, and 14 bases lay in between. From germline, CDR1 is SQVTM and CDR2 ANQGSEA. The CDR3 region has the DNA TGCAGCGGTTCAGGGTTTTCTACTGAAGCTTTCTTT. Amino acid sequence: CSGSGFSTEAFF. The full variable domain, with the rest looked up from reference TRBV29-1 and TRBJ1-1, is SAVISQKPSRDICQRGTSLTIQCQVDSQVTMMFWYRQQPGQSLTLIATANQGSEATYESGFVIDKFPISRPNLTFSTLTVSNMSPEDSSIYLCSGSGFSTEAFFGQGTRLTVV.

The chain carries TRBV20-1 and TRBJ1-2; the D gene is possibly TRBD1 (6 bases). The germline V and J ends were trimmed by 8 bases and 4 bases, with 11 bases remaining between them. Germline V gene sequence: CDR1 DFQATT, CDR2 SNEGSKA (reference sequence). The CDR3 is 11 amino acids. The CDR3 region has the DNA TGCAGTTCCGGGACAAGCTATGGCTACACCTTC. Translating gives CSSGTSYGYTF.

CDR3 protein: CASNPRSSGLYEQYF. The CDR3, as DNA: TGTGCCAGCAACCCACGGTCCAGCGGTCTCTACGAGCAGTACTTC. The chain combines TRBV6-5 with TRBJ2-7, with D possibly matching TRBD2 (5 bases). This CDR3 contains 15 residues. Germline V gene lookup returns CDR1 MNHEY and CDR2 SVGAGI. Trimming took off 7 bases at V and 3 bases at J, with 19 bases between the two ends.

This clone was seen just once. The V and J genes are TRBV30 and TRBJ1-5; weak D call: TRBD1 (5 bases). Germline lookup yields CDR1 GTSNPN and CDR2 SVGIG (reference sequence). V lost 0 bases and J 5 bases, leaving 8 bases between the germline ends. This CDR3 has 13 amino acids. In DNA, the CDR3 is TGTGCCTGGAGTGTAGGGGATTATCAGCCCCAGCATTTT. It encodes CAWSVGDYQPQHF.

The rearrangement joins TRBV27 to TRBJ1-1; TRBD1 agrees at 8 bases. Germline CDR1 is MNHEY and CDR2 is SMNVEV (reference sequence). This CDR3 has 14 amino acids. V was clipped by 5 bases and J by 6 bases; unmatched bases: 8. In DNA, the CDR3 is TGTGCCAGCAGTCCTCAGGGGGCGCGGGCTGAAGCTTTCTTT. Its translation is CASSPQGARAEAFF.

V is TRBV18 and J is TRBJ1-2; D unclear. Trimming cost V 2 bases and J 8 bases, with 15 bases left between them. The germline V gene encodes CDR1 KGHSH and CDR2 LQKENI. This CDR3 contains 14 residues. CDR3 protein: CASSPSNKIWGYTF. The CDR3 DNA is TGTGCCAGCTCACCATCTAACAAGATATGGGGCTACACCTTC.

V usage is TRBV4-2 and J usage is TRBJ2-6, with D perhaps TRBD2 (7 bases). From germline, CDR1 is LGHNA and CDR2 YNFKEQ. The CDR3 is 17 residues long. V lost 4 bases to trimming and J lost 2 bases, with 15 bases between them. The DNA of the CDR3 is TGTGCCAGCAGCCCCCGGGGGGCGGTGGCTGGGGCCAACGTCCTGACTTTC. Amino acid sequence: CASSPRGAVAGANVLTF.